What follows are 30 T cell receptor beta chains derived from one specimen sequenced in a study of T cell changes during pregnancy in multiple sclerosis (dated by TCRdb to about 2019). The library was produced with the immunoSEQ multiplex PCR assay. TCRdb's version of the immuneACCESS table is confined to in-frame rearrangements and falls short of the full clone set. An unresolved V gene accounts for under half of the shortfall where checked; the remainder is of unknown origin. The sample has tens of thousands of clones on record, roughly 91% of them singletons. The ten largest clonotypes hold 0.6% to 0.8% of the sample. Sequencing used peripheral blood, obtained in the third trimester of pregnancy. These receptors came from a female donor in good health, enrolled as a control in a pregnancy study.

This sequence joins TRBV10-3 and TRBJ2-3, with D maybe TRBD1 (6 bases). CDR1 and CDR2 from the germline V gene are ENHRY and SYGVKD. This CDR3 region has 14 residues. The V end was cut by 6 bases, the J end by 2 bases, with 12 bases between. CDR3 nucleotide sequence: TGTGCCATCAGCAGAAGGGACATCACAGATACGCAGTATTTT. This translates into CAISRRDITDTQYF.

The chain employs TRBV19 and TRBJ1-5; TRBD1 agrees at 8 bases. There are 15 residues in the CDR3. J lost 3 bases, V lost 9 bases, and 10 bases had no gene match. The germline V gene encodes CDR1 LNHDA and CDR2 SQIVND (reference sequence). In DNA form, the CDR3 reads TGTGCCAGCGAAGGACAGGGAGGAAACAATCAGCCCCAGCATTTT. Amino acids: CASEGQGGNNQPQHF.

For the CDR3, the DNA is TGTGCCAGCAGTGTTATCGGGGACGAGCAGTACTTC. This sequence encodes CASSVIGDEQYF. The chain joins TRBV2 to TRBJ2-7, with TRBD2 as a possible D gene (5 bases). Trimming removed 4 bases from V and 5 bases from J, with 9 bases in between. This CDR3 contains 12 residues. Germline loops: CDR1 SNHLY, CDR2 FYNNEI.

V is TRBV9 and J is TRBJ2-3, with TRBD2 as a possible D gene (5 bases). The CDR3 totals 16 residues. Germline V gene sequence: CDR1 SGDLS, CDR2 YYNGEE. V was cut by 7 bases and J by 2 bases, with 20 bases left in between. CDR3 sequence reads: CASATQGSEATDTQYF. Here the CDR3 DNA reads TGTGCCAGCGCCACTCAAGGATCGGAGGCCACAGATACGCAGTATTTT.

The V call is TRBV27, the J call TRBJ2-3; 7 bases align to TRBD1. Germline lookup yields CDR1 MNHEY and CDR2 SMNVEV (reference sequence). The J segment lost 2 bases and the V segment lost 6 bases, leaving 5 bases of the junction unmatched. The CDR3 runs 14 residues. CDR3 nucleotide sequence: TGTGCCAGCAGGGGAGACAGGGTCACAGATACGCAGTATTTT. Its translation is CASRGDRVTDTQYF.

The chain recombines TRBV27 with TRBJ2-1, with 8 bases that match TRBD2. Germline V gene data show CDR1 as MNHEY and CDR2 as SMNVEV (reference sequence). Trimming took 5 bases from V and 5 from J; bases not matched to a gene: 17. The CDR3 is made up of 18 amino acids. This CDR3 is CASSHRVGLPGGDNEQFF. CDR3 bases: TGTGCCAGCAGTCACAGGGTGGGGCTACCGGGAGGGGACAATGAGCAGTTCTTC.

About this clone: Mismatch with germline at one junction end may stem from a read error. This chain uses TRBV7-2 with TRBJ1-1; 7 bases align to TRBD1. The CDR3 sequence is 13 residues long. In germline, CDR1 is SGHTA, CDR2 FQGNSA. CDR3 amino acids: CASSSQGNAEAFF. The DNA for the CDR3 is TGTGCCAGCAGCTCACAGGGGAACGCTGAAGCTTTCTTT.

The chain carries TRBV21-1 and TRBJ1-1; TRBD1 was called by the table and not checked on the DNA. TRBV21-1 is reported as a pseudogene. This CDR3 has 17 residues. The CDR3 loop reads CASSKGPFCDRGIEAFF. CDR3 in DNA: TGTGCCAGCAGCAAAGGCCCCTTCTGTGACAGGGGCATTGAAGCTTTCTTT.

This chain joins TRBV9 and TRBJ2-1; TRBD1 matches at 9 bases. J gave up 5 bases and V 3 bases, and 3 bases lay outside the gene matches. The CDR3 totals 14 residues. The germline V gene has CDR1 SGDLS and CDR2 YYNGEE. CDR3 nucleotide sequence: TGTGCCAGCAGCGGGACAGGGGAAAACAATGAGCAGTTCTTC. It yields the protein CASSGTGENNEQFF.

The chain couples TRBV14 to TRBJ2-7; the D gene is possibly TRBD1 (6 bases). Germline loops: CDR1 SGHDN, CDR2 FVKESK. The CDR3 sequence is 14 residues long. Deletions cut 4 bases from V and 0 bases from J, with 10 bases between. CDR3 nucleotides: TGTGCCAGCAGCCGGGGACACCGCTCCTACGAGCAGTACTTC. It translates to CASSRGHRSYEQYF.

This clone was seen a single time. The chain recombines TRBV9 with TRBJ2-7; D is unresolved. CDR3 length: 13 residues. V was trimmed by 0 bases and J by 6 bases, leaving 10 bases between them. Germline assignment: CDR1 SGDLS and CDR2 YYNGEE. CDR3 amino acids: CASSVAPSSEQYF. CDR3 sequence (DNA): TGTGCCAGCAGCGTAGCCCCGAGTAGCGAGCAGTACTTC.

The chain employs TRBV5-4 and TRBJ1-2, with D uncertain. Trimming left V 6 bases short and J 4 bases short, with 16 bases between. CDR1 is SGHNT and CDR2 is YYREEE in the germline V gene (reference sequence). The CDR3 is 14 residues long. CDR3 DNA sequence: TGTGCCAGCACCCCAACTAGCCAAGGCTATGGCTACACCTTC. Translation: CASTPTSQGYGYTF.

The V and J genes are TRBV7-2 and TRBJ2-7, with 9 bases aligning to TRBD1. The CDR3 loop spans 17 amino acids. J gave up 2 bases and V 0 bases, and 8 bases lay outside the gene matches. CDR1 and CDR2 from the germline V gene are SGHTA and FQGNSA. The CDR3 DNA is TGTGCCAGCAGCTTAGCGGTGGGGACAGGGCGTACCTACGAGCAGTACTTC. It codes for CASSLAVGTGRTYEQYF.

CDR3 loop: CASSQLAHGGAGELFF. The CDR3 nucleotides read TGTGCCAGCAGCCAATTAGCCCACGGCGGGGCCGGGGAGCTGTTTTTT. This sequence joins TRBV16 and TRBJ2-2; TRBD2 is a possible D gene (6 bases). Germline values: CDR1 KGHSY, CDR2 FQNENV. This CDR3 comprises 16 residues. Trimming shortened V by 1 base and J by 6 bases, and 15 bases separated the two germline ends.

This clone came up once. The V and J genes are TRBV6-1 and TRBJ1-4; D not resolved. The CDR3 consists of 14 residues. Germline V CDR1 and CDR2: MNHNS, SASEGT. The V gene lost 6 bases and the J gene lost 1 base, with 9 bases spanning the gap. The chain's CDR3 is CASSPGRTNEKLFF. As DNA, the CDR3 is TGTGCCAGCAGCCCGGGTAGAACTAATGAAAAACTGTTTTTT.

The sample holds one count of this clone. The chain joins TRBV27 to TRBJ1-2; no reliable D call. Trimming removed 5 bases at V and 8 bases at J, with 15 bases between. The CDR3 spans 13 residues. The V gene's germline CDR1 is MNHEY and CDR2 SMNVEV (reference sequence). CDR3 in amino acids: CASSPRDQEGYTF. The CDR3, as DNA: TGTGCCAGCAGTCCCCGGGATCAGGAGGGCTACACCTTC.

The genes are TRBV11-2 and TRBJ2-2; 8 nucleotides agree with TRBD2. The V segment lost 7 bases and the J segment 7 bases; nucleotides outside the gene matches: 14. Germline CDR1 reads SGHAT; CDR2 reads FQNNGV. The length of the CDR3 is 16 residues. CDR3 DNA sequence: TGTGCCAGCACCAGTCGGTCGGCGGGGGGCGGCGGGGAGCTGTTTTTT. The encoded protein is CASTSRSAGGGGELFF.

The chain joins TRBV6-6 to TRBJ1-1, with 10 bases fitting TRBD1. Germline CDR1 is MNHNY and CDR2 is SVGAGI (reference sequence). Trimming at V came to 8 bases and at J to 5 bases, leaving 11 bases not matched to a gene. This CDR3 comprises 15 residues. Here the CDR3 DNA reads TGTGCCAGCTTTAGGACAGGGGGAAGAGGGACTGAAGCTTTCTTT. This sequence encodes CASFRTGGRGTEAFF.

This sequence joins TRBV27 and TRBJ2-7, with a possible D match to TRBD1 (5 bases). Trimming left V 4 bases short and J 2 bases short, with 9 bases between. The CDR3 is made up of 13 amino acids. Germline loops: CDR1 MNHEY, CDR2 SMNVEV (reference sequence). In DNA form, the CDR3 reads TGTGCCAGCAGTTCGCGACAGCCCTACGAGCAGTACTTC. Translation gives CASSSRQPYEQYF.

This clone was seen a few times. The chain links TRBV6-4 to TRBJ1-4; tentatively, D is TRBD1 (6 bases). CDR1 is MRHNA, CDR2 SNTAGT, per germline. V lost 4 bases and J 0 bases, leaving 9 bases between the germline ends. The CDR3 contains 15 residues. The CDR3 DNA reads as TGTGCCAGCAGTGCCGGGACAACAACTAATGAAAAACTGTTTTTT. Residues: CASSAGTTTNEKLFF.

The CDR3 coding sequence is TGTGCCAGCAGTGACCCAGCGGGTTACACAGATACGCAGTATTTT. It yields the protein CASSDPAGYTDTQYF. The V gene is TRBV2, the J gene TRBJ2-3; a weak D match, TRBD2 (6 bases). The CDR3 is 15 residues long. V lost 3 bases and J lost 2, with 12 bases in between. The V gene's germline CDR1 is SNHLY and CDR2 FYNNEI.

This chain joins TRBV7-9 and TRBJ1-2; D is unclear. V gave up 0 bases and J gave up 5 bases, with 7 bases separating them. Looked up from germline, CDR1 is SEHNR and CDR2 is FQNEAQ (reference sequence). The CDR3 totals 13 residues. The CDR3 region has the DNA TGTGCCAGCAGCTTAGCGAGGGCTTATGGCTACACCTTC. It is translated as CASSLARAYGYTF. Looking up the rest from reference TRBV7-9 and TRBJ1-2 gives the full variable domain: DTGVSQNPRHKITKRGQNVTFRCDPISEHNRLYWYRQTLGQGPEFLTYFQNEAQLEKSRLLSDRFSAERPKGSFSTLEIQRTEQGDSAMYLCASSLARAYGYTFGSGTRLTVV.

This chain connects TRBV2 to TRBJ1-6; D gene unclear. V lost 6 bases and J 7 bases, leaving 13 bases between the germline ends. The CDR3 extends over 14 amino acids. Germline loops: CDR1 SNHLY, CDR2 FYNNEI. The CDR3: CASSQDNKNSPLHF. The CDR3 nucleotides read TGTGCCAGCAGCCAAGACAACAAGAATTCACCCCTCCACTTT.

The V gene is TRBV6-5, the J gene TRBJ1-2; 7 nucleotides line up with TRBD1. Germline V gives CDR1 MNHEY, CDR2 SVGAGI. The CDR3 has 13 amino acids. The junction had 2 bases not matched to a gene; V was cut back by 2 bases and J by 5 bases. DNA of the CDR3: TGTGCCAGCAGTTACACGACAGGGTATGGCTACACCTTC. As protein: CASSYTTGYGYTF.

The chain uses TRBV13 and TRBJ2-7; 9 positions agree with TRBD1. The CDR3 loop spans 14 amino acids. The V gene's germline CDR1 is PRHDT and CDR2 FYEKMQ (reference sequence). V was pared by 5 bases and J by 1 base, with 3 bases of the junction left unmatched. The CDR3 spells CASSAGTGSYEQYF. The CDR3 DNA reads as TGTGCCAGCAGCGCCGGGACAGGGTCCTACGAGCAGTACTTC.

This rearrangement joins TRBV25-1 to TRBJ2-7; TRBD1 aligns across 9 bases. J lost 3 bases, V lost 8 bases, and 11 bases had no gene match. Germline V lookup: CDR1 MGHDK, CDR2 SYGVNS. CDR3 length: 15 residues. CDR3 coding DNA: TGTGCCAGCCAAAAAGGGGGACAGGGATTCTACGAGCAGTACTTC. As protein: CASQKGGQGFYEQYF.

The rearrangement links TRBV9 to TRBJ2-5; D perhaps matches TRBD2 (6 bases). Germline CDR1 reads SGDLS; CDR2 reads YYNGEE. The V end was cut by 4 bases, the J end by 2 bases, with 9 bases between. CDR3 length equals 13 residues. This CDR3 is CASSPGLQETQYF. The CDR3 DNA reads TGTGCCAGCAGCCCTGGACTACAAGAGACCCAGTACTTC. Full variable domain (remainder filled in from reference TRBV9 and TRBJ2-5): DSGVTQTPKHLITATGQRVTLRCSPRSGDLSVYWYQQSLDQGLQFLIQYYNGEERAKGNILERFSAQQFPDLHSELNLSSLELGDSALYFCASSPGLQETQYFGPGTRLLVL.

This clone was counted a single time. CDR3 residues: CASGASWFQQYF. CDR3 sequence (DNA): TGTGCCAGCGGAGCTTCTTGGTTTCAGCAGTACTTC. The J gene is TRBJ2-7, the V gene TRBV6-5; D not certain. The CDR3 length is 12 residues. V was shortened by 8 bases and J by 8 bases, with 16 bases between the two germline ends. Germline V CDR1 and CDR2: MNHEY, SVGAGI.

This sequence joins TRBV6-1 and TRBJ1-5, with D possibly matching TRBD1 (5 bases). Per germline, CDR1 MNHNS and CDR2 SASEGT. The CDR3 spans 15 residues. The V gene lost 6 bases and the J gene lost 3 bases, with 15 bases spanning the gap. CDR3 nucleotide sequence: TGTGCCAGCAGAAGGGGAGGGAATGACAATCAGCCCCAGCATTTT. Protein sequence: CASRRGGNDNQPQHF.

This clone occurred a few times. The CDR3 sequence: CASSEQGDFAEAFF. The CDR3 region has the DNA TGTGCCAGCAGTGAACAGGGGGATTTCGCTGAAGCTTTCTTT. The chain joins TRBV2 to TRBJ1-1; 7 bases map to TRBD1. Germline values: CDR1 SNHLY, CDR2 FYNNEI. The CDR3 has 14 amino acids. J gave up 6 bases and V 2 bases, and 6 bases lay outside the gene matches.